This is a list of T cell receptor beta chains from one sample in a study of patients and donors after allogeneic stem cell transplantation. In TCRdb, the RT-PCR reads were re-called with MiXCR into one record per CDR3 protein. The profile covers roughly 190,000 distinct CDR3 sequences, with around two fifths appearing a single time and about 30% taken by the ten largest. Sequencing was done on a sample of blood, either unsorted or a sorted T cell fraction (not recorded which). Receptors originate from a human donor who was either an allogeneic HSCT recipient or a stem cell or donor lymphocyte infusion donor (not recorded which). It is not recorded whose cells these are; they may come from a transplant donor. CDR3s include the opening cysteine and the closing phenylalanine or tryptophan. Fields, in order: J gene, V gene, clone size, D gene, CDR3 DNA, CDR3 protein. D genes are given only for firm matches. Expanded clones are given a class, and other clones once, few, many or no size at all.

J gene: TRBJ2-7; V gene: TRBV13; clone size: -; D gene: TRBD2; CDR3 DNA: TGTGCCAGCAGCTCCAAGCGGGAGGGGACCTACGAGCAGTACTTC; CDR3 protein: CASSSKREGTYEQYF
J gene: TRBJ2-2; V gene: TRBV5-1; clone size: -; D gene: TRBD1; CDR3 DNA: TGCGCCAGCAGCTTGCGACAGGGGGATCTCACCGGGGAGCTGTTTTTT; CDR3 protein: CASSLRQGDLTGELFF
J gene: TRBJ1-2; V gene: TRBV12-3/TRBV12-4; clone size: -; D gene: -; CDR3 DNA: TGTGCCAGCAACCTCCAGGCTAACTATGGCTACACCTTC; CDR3 protein: CASNLQANYGYTF
J gene: TRBJ2-7; V gene: TRBV12-3/TRBV12-4; clone size: -; D gene: TRBD2; CDR3 DNA: TGTGCCAGCAGCCTCCCGGGACTAGCGGTCGAGCAGTACTTC; CDR3 protein: CASSLPGLAVEQYF
J gene: TRBJ2-2; V gene: TRBV15; clone size: -; D gene: -; CDR3 DNA: TGTGCCACCAGCAGAGATCGTGACTACAACACCGGGGAGCTGTTTTTT; CDR3 protein: CATSRDRDYNTGELFF
J gene: TRBJ2-2; V gene: TRBV19; clone size: few; D gene: -; CDR3 DNA: TGTGCCAGTAGTTCCGCGAACACCGGGGAGCTGTTTTTT; CDR3 protein: CASSSANTGELFF
J gene: TRBJ1-2; V gene: TRBV29-1; clone size: -; D gene: -; CDR3 DNA: TGCAGCGTTGAAGGGCGGACCTATGGCTACACCTTC; CDR3 protein: CSVEGRTYGYTF
J gene: TRBJ2-7; V gene: TRBV6-2/TRBV6-3; clone size: -; D gene: -; CDR3 DNA: TGTGCCAGCAGTTACTCGCCTTATCTAGGAGAGCAGTACTTC; CDR3 protein: CASSYSPYLGEQYF
J gene: TRBJ1-5; V gene: TRBV29-1; clone size: -; D gene: -; CDR3 DNA: TGCAGCGCCGGCCACGCCGATCAGCCCCAGCATTTT; CDR3 protein: CSAGHADQPQHF
J gene: TRBJ1-2; V gene: TRBV28; clone size: few; D gene: TRBD1; CDR3 DNA: TGTGCCAGCAGTTTAACGGGACAGGGATTCTATGGCTACACCTTC; CDR3 protein: CASSLTGQGFYGYTF
J gene: TRBJ2-6; V gene: TRBV9; clone size: -; D gene: -; CDR3 DNA: TGTGCCAGCAGCGGCCACCGGACTTCTGGGGCCAACGTCCTGACTTTC; CDR3 protein: CASSGHRTSGANVLTF
J gene: TRBJ1-2; V gene: TRBV7-2; clone size: -; D gene: TRBD1; CDR3 DNA: TGTGCCAGCAGCCGCACCGGGACAGAAATTAACTATGGCTACACCTTC; CDR3 protein: CASSRTGTEINYGYTF
J gene: TRBJ1-3; V gene: TRBV4-1; clone size: -; D gene: -; CDR3 DNA: TGCGCCAGCAGCCAAGAAGGTGGGCGGGGCACCCTCTCTGGAAACACCATATATTTT; CDR3 protein: CASSQEGGRGTLSGNTIYF
J gene: TRBJ2-3; V gene: TRBV19; clone size: -; D gene: -; CDR3 DNA: TGTGCCAGTAGTAGCCGGCCCACCAGCACAGATACGCAGTATTTT; CDR3 protein: CASSSRPTSTDTQYF
J gene: TRBJ1-5; V gene: TRBV7-9; clone size: few; D gene: -; CDR3 DNA: TGTGCCAGCAGCTTAGCGCTCTTGGGGGTGTTAATCCAGCCCCAGCATTTT; CDR3 protein: CASSLALLGVLIQPQHF
J gene: TRBJ1-1; V gene: TRBV20-1; clone size: -; D gene: -; CDR3 DNA: TGCAGTGCTAGAAACTCTCAGGGATACACTGAAGCTTTCTTT; CDR3 protein: CSARNSQGYTEAFF
J gene: TRBJ1-1; V gene: TRBV27; clone size: few; D gene: TRBD1; CDR3 DNA: TGTGCCAGCAGTTCCCCCGGGACAGGGATAAACACTGAAGCTTTCTTT; CDR3 protein: CASSSPGTGINTEAFF
J gene: TRBJ1-1; V gene: TRBV27; clone size: -; D gene: -; CDR3 DNA: TGTGCCAGCAGACCAGGCGGGTCCACTGAAGCTTTCTTT; CDR3 protein: CASRPGGSTEAFF
J gene: TRBJ2-7; V gene: TRBV4-3; clone size: few; D gene: -; CDR3 DNA: TGCGCCAGCAGCTCAGGGTTGGGAGAGCAGTACTTC; CDR3 protein: CASSSGLGEQYF
J gene: TRBJ1-2; V gene: TRBV2; clone size: few; D gene: -; CDR3 DNA: TGTGCCATACGTCCGGGACAAGTTTATGGCTACACCTTC; CDR3 protein: CAIRPGQVYGYTF
J gene: TRBJ1-2; V gene: TRBV6-5; clone size: -; D gene: TRBD1; CDR3 DNA: TGTGCCAGTTCTCCAGGGGGCGATCCATATGGCTACACCTTC; CDR3 protein: CASSPGGDPYGYTF
J gene: TRBJ1-1; V gene: TRBV3-1; clone size: few; D gene: -; CDR3 DNA: TGTGCCAGCAGCCAAGCCGGACGGGTCTTCACTGAAGCTTTCTTT; CDR3 protein: CASSQAGRVFTEAFF
J gene: TRBJ1-6; V gene: TRBV7-9; clone size: once; D gene: TRBD1; CDR3 DNA: TGTGCCAGCAGCTCCTCGGGACAGGAGAATTCACCCCTCCACTTT; CDR3 protein: CASSSSGQENSPLHF